These 2 T cell receptor beta chains originate from one sample sequenced in a study of T cell responses to AZD1222 COVID-19 vaccine. This table comes from immunoSEQ multiplex PCR, and its TCRdb copy is limited to in-frame clones, with some not included. In the table there are over 100,000 clones, about 90% of which are singletons. This specimen consisted of peripheral blood, obtained on day 0 of AZD1222 vaccination. All receptors come from an adult in good health.

The V and J genes are TRBV5-5 and TRBJ1-5; D is undetermined. The V gene's germline CDR1 is SGHKS and CDR2 YYEKEE (reference sequence). The V end lost 0 bases, the J end lost 4 bases, and 11 bases lay between the germline ends. CDR3 length: 15 amino acids. The CDR3 region is CASSLGAPWNQPQHF. The CDR3 region has the DNA TGTGCCAGCAGCTTGGGAGCTCCGTGGAATCAGCCCCAGCATTTT.

The J gene is TRBJ2-5, the V gene TRBV11-2; TRBD2 matches at 12 bases. V shed 5 bases, J shed 2 bases, and the junction held 6 bases outside the gene matches. The CDR3 extends over 16 amino acids. Germline assignment: CDR1 SGHAT and CDR2 FQNNGV. The CDR3: CASSPRLAGEQETQYF. The CDR3 DNA sequence: TGTGCCAGCAGCCCCCGACTAGCGGGGGAACAAGAGACCCAGTACTTC.